This TCR beta chain was captured in a study of shared clonotypes between healthy human individuals. In regard to this clone: The sample has other DNA sequences that encode this CDR3 too.

The assay was immunoSEQ multiplex PCR, and TCRdb's table has in-frame clones only and misses some. The sample includes about 1.1 million clones, approximately 80% of them seen just once. CDR3 length: 14 residues. Trimming pared 1 base from V and 4 bases from J, leaving 7 bases between. Germline assignment: CDR1 MNHNS and CDR2 SASEGT. The material sequenced was memory CD4+ T cells from PBMCs. This sample's subset: CD45RA-negative fraction. This chain links TRBV6-1 with TRBJ2-2, with unresolved D. This TCR was sampled from a man between 18 and 29 years old in good health. Some clones in this sample may be carry-over from other donors' samples. CDR3 in amino acids: CASSEGQLTGELFF. The CDR3 nucleotides are TGTGCCAGCAGTGAAGGTCAGCTCACCGGGGAGCTGTTTTTT.